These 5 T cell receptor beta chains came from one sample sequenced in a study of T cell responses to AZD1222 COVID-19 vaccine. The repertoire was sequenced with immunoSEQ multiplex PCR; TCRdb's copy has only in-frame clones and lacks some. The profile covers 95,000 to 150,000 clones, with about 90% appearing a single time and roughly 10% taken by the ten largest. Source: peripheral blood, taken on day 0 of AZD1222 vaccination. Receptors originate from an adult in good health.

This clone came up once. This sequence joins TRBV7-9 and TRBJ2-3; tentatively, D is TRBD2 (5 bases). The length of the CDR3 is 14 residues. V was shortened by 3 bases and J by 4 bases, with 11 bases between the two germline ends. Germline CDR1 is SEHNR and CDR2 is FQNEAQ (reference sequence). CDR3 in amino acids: CASSFGGRPDTQYF. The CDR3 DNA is TGTGCCAGCAGCTTTGGTGGGAGACCAGATACGCAGTATTTT.

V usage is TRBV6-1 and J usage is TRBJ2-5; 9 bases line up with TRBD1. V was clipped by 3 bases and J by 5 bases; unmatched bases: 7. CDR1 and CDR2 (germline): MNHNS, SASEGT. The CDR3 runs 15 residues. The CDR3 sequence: CASSDVRDRVETQYF. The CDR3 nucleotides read TGTGCCAGCAGTGATGTGCGGGACAGGGTGGAGACCCAGTACTTC.

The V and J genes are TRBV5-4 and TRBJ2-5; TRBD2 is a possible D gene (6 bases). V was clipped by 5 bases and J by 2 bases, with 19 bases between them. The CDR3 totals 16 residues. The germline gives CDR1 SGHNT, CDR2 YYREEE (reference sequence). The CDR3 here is CASRGGGRRDQETQYF. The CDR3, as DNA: TGTGCCAGCAGGGGGGGAGGCAGGAGGGATCAAGAGACCCAGTACTTC.

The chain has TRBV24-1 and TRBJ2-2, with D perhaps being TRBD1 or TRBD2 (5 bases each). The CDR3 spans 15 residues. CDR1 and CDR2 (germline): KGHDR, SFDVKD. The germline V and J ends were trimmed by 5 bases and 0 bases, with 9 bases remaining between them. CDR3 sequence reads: CATSARDPNTGELFF. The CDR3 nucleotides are TGTGCCACCAGTGCCCGGGACCCGAACACCGGGGAGCTGTTTTTT.

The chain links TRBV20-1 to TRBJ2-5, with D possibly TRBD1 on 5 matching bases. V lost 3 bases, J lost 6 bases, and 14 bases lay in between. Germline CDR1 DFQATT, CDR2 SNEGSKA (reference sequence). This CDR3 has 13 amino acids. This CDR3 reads CSASSREDKTQYF. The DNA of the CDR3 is TGCAGTGCTAGTTCCAGGGAAGATAAGACCCAGTACTTC.